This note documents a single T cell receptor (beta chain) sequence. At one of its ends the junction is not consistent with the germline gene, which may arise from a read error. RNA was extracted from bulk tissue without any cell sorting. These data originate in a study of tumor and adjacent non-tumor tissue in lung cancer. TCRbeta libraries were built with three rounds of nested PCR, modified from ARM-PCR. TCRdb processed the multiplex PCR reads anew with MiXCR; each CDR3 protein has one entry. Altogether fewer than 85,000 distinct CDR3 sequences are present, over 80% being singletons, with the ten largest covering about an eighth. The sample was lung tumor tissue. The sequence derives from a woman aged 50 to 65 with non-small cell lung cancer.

The chain's CDR3 is CAISPRGAGRGETQNF. CDR3 nucleotides: TGTGCCATCAGTCCTAGGGGGGCGGGCAGGGGTGAGACCCAGAACTTC. V gene TRBV10-3 combines with J gene TRBJ2-5; D is perhaps TRBD1 or TRBD2 (6 bases each). CDR3 length equals 16 residues. Germline V gene sequence: CDR1 ENHRY, CDR2 SYGVKD.